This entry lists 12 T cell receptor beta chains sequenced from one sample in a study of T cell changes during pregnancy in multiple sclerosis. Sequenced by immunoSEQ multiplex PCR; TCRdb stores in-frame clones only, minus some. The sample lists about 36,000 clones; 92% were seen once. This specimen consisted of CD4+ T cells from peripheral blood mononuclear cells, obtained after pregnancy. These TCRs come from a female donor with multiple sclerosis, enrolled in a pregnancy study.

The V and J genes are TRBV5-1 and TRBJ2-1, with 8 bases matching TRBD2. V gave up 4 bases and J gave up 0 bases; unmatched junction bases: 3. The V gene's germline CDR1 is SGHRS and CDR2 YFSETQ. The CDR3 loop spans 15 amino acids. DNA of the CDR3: TGCGCCAGCAGCGGGGGGACTAGCTCCTACAATGAGCAGTTCTTC. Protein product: CASSGGTSSYNEQFF.

The CDR3 DNA follows: TGTGCCAGCACCCCCAGCGGGGGGGCCCAAGAGACCCAGTACTTC. Protein sequence: CASTPSGGAQETQYF. The rearrangement uses TRBV5-4 and TRBJ2-5, with 10 nucleotides matching TRBD2. The V segment lost 6 bases and the J segment 1 base; nucleotides outside the gene matches: 6. The germline gives CDR1 SGHNT, CDR2 YYREEE (reference sequence). This CDR3 is 15 amino acids long.

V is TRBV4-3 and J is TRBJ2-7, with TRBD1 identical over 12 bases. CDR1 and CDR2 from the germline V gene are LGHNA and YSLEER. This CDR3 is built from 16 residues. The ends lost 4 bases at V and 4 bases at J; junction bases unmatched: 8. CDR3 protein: CASSPGGTGGGYEQYF. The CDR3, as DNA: TGCGCCAGCAGCCCAGGGGGGACAGGGGGCGGGTACGAGCAGTACTTC.

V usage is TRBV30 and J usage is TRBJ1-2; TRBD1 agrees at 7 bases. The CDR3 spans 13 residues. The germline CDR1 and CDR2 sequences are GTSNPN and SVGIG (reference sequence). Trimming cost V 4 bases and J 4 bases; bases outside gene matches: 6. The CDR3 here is CAWTSGGPYGYTF. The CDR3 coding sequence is TGTGCCTGGACCTCAGGGGGGCCCTATGGCTACACCTTC.

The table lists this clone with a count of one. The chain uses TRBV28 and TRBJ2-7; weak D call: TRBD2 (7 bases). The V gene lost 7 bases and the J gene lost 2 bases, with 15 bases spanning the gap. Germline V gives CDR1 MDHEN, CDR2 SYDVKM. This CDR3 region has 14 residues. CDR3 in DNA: TGTGCCAGCATCCTAGGCGGGGGCACCTACGAGCAGTACTTC. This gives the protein CASILGGGTYEQYF.

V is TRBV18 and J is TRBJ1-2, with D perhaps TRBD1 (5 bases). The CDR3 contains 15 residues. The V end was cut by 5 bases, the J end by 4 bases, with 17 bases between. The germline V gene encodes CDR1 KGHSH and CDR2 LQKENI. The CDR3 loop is CASSAIDSQIYGYTF. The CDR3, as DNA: TGTGCCAGCTCAGCCATAGACAGTCAAATCTATGGCTACACCTTC.

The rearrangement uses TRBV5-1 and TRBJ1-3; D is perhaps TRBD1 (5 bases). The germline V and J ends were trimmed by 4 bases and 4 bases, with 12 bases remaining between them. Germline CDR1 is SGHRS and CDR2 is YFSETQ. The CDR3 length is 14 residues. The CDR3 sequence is CASSMGLAGNTIYF. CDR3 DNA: TGCGCCAGCAGCATGGGGCTAGCGGGAAACACCATATATTTT.

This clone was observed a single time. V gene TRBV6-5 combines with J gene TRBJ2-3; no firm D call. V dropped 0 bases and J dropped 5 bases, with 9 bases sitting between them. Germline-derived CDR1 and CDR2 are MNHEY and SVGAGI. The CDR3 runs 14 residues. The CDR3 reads CASSYSLSGDTQYF. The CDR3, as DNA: TGTGCCAGCAGTTACTCCCTCAGTGGAGATACGCAGTATTTT.

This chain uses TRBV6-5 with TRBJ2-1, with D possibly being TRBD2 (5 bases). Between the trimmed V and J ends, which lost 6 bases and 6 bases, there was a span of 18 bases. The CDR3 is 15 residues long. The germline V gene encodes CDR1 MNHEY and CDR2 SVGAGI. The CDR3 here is CASSLDRQRTNEQFF. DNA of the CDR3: TGTGCCAGCAGCCTCGACCGCCAGCGGACCAATGAGCAGTTCTTC.

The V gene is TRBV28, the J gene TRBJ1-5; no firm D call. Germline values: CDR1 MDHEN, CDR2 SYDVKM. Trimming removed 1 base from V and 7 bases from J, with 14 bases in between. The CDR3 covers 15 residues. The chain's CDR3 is CASSLSGPSGQPQHF. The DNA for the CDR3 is TGTGCCAGCAGTTTATCCGGCCCTTCGGGGCAGCCCCAGCATTTT.

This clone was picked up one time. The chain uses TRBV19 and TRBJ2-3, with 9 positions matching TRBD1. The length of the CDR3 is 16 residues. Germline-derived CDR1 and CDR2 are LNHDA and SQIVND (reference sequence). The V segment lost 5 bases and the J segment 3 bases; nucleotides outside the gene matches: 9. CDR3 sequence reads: CASSLGAGQGTDTQYF. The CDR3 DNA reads TGTGCCAGTAGTCTTGGTGCCGGACAGGGGACAGATACGCAGTATTTT.

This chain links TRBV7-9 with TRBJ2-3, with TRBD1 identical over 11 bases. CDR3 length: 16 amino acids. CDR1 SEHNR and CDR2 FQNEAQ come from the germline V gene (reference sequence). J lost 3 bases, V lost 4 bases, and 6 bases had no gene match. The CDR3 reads CASSYGTGGRTDTQYF. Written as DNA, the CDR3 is TGTGCCAGCAGCTATGGGACAGGGGGAAGGACAGATACGCAGTATTTT.